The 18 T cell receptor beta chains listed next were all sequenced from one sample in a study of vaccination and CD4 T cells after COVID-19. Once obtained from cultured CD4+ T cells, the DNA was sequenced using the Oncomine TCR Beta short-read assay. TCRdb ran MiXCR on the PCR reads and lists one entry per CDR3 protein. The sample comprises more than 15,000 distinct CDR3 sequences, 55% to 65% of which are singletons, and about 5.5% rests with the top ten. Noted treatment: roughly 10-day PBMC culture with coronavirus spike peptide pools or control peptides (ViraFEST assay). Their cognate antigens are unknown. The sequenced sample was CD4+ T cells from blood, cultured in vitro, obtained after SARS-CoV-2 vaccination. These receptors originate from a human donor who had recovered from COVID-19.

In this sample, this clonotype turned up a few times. CDR3 sequence reads: CASSLGARTEAFF. The DNA of the CDR3 is TGTGCCAGCAGCTTAGGGGCAAGGACTGAAGCTTTCTTT. This chain joins TRBV11-3 and TRBJ1-1; D unresolved. CDR3 length: 13 amino acids. V shed 1 base and J shed 5 bases, with 8 bases lying between them. Per germline, CDR1 SGHNT and CDR2 YENEEA.

DNA for the CDR3: TGTGCCAGCAGGGAGTCTTACTACGAGCAGTACTTC. Translated: CASRESYYEQYF. The chain couples TRBV6-1 to TRBJ2-7; D is unclear. The germline V and J ends were trimmed by 6 bases and 3 bases, with 9 bases remaining between them. Germline loops: CDR1 MNHNS, CDR2 SASEGT. There are 12 residues in the CDR3.

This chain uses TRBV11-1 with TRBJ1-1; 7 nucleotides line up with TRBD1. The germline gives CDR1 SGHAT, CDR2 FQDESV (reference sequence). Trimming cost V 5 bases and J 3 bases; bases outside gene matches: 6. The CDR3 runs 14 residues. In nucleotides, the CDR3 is TGTGCCAGCAGCGCAGGACAGGATCACACTGAAGCTTTCTTT. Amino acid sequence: CASSAGQDHTEAFF.

For the CDR3, the DNA is TGCAGTGCCTTAGCGGATACGCAGTATTTT. Translation: CSALADTQYF. The V and J genes are TRBV20-1 and TRBJ2-3, with a weak D call TRBD2 (5 bases). Per the germline V gene, CDR1 is DFQATT and CDR2 is SNEGSKA (reference sequence). Trimming took 6 bases from V and 6 from J, leaving 7 bases between them. CDR3 length: 10 amino acids.

In DNA, the CDR3 is TGTGCCAGCAGTTTTCCCCCGGGGGAAGTCTCCTACGAGCAGTACTTC. Residues: CASSFPPGEVSYEQYF. This chain links TRBV12-3 or TRBV12-4 with TRBJ2-7; weak D call: TRBD2 (6 bases). The CDR3 contains 16 residues. The V gene lost 3 bases and the J gene lost 0 bases, with 15 bases spanning the gap.

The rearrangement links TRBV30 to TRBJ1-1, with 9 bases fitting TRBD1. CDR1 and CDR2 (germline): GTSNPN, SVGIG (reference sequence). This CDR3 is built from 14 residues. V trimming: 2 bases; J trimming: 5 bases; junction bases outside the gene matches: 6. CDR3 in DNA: TGTGCCTGGAGTAGGACAGGGGATGGGACTGAAGCTTTCTTT. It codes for CAWSRTGDGTEAFF.

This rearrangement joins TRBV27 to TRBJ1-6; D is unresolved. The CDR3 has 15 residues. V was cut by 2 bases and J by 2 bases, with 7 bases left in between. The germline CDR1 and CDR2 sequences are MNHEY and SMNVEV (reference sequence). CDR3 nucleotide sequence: TGTGCCAGCAGTTTAGTCGGGGCCTATAATTCACCCCTCCACTTT. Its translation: CASSLVGAYNSPLHF.

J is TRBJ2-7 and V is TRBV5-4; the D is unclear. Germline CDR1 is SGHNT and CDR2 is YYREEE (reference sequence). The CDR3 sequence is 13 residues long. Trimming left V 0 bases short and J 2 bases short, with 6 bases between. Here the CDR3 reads CASSLDGTYEQYF. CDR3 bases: TGTGCCAGCAGCTTGGATGGGACCTACGAGCAGTACTTC.

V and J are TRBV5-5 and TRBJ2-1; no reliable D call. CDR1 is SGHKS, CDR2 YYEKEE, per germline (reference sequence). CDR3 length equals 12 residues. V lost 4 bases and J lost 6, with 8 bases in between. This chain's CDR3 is CASSPTLNEQFF. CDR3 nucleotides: TGTGCCAGCAGCCCAACGCTCAATGAGCAGTTCTTC. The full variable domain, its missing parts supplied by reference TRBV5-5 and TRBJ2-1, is DAGVTQSPTHLIKTRGQQVTLRCSPISGHKSVSWYQQVLGQGPQFIFQYYEKEERGRGNFPDRFSARQFPNYSSELNVNALLLGDSALYLCASSPTLNEQFFGPGTRLTVL.

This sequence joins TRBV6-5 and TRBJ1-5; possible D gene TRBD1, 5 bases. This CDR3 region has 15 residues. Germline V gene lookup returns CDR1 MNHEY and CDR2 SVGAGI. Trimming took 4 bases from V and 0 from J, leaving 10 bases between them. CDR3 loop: CASSLAGVSNQPQHF. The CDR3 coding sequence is TGTGCCAGCAGTTTAGCGGGGGTTAGCAATCAGCCCCAGCATTTT.

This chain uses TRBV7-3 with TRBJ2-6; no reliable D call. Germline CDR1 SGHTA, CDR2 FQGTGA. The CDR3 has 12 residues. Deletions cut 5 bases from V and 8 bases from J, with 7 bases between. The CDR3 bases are TGTGCCAGCAGCGCCAGTACCAACGTCCTGACTTTC. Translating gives CASSASTNVLTF.

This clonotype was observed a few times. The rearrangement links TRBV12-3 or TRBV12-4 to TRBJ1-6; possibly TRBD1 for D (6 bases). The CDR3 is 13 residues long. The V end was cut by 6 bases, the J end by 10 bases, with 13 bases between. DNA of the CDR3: TGTGCCAGCAGAGATACAGGGAACTCACCCCTCCACTTT. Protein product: CASRDTGNSPLHF.

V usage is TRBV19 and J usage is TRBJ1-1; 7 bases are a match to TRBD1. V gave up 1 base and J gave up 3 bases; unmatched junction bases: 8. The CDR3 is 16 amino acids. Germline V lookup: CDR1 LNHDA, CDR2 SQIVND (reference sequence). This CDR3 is CASSIGTTGWDTEAFF. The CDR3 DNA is TGTGCCAGTAGTATAGGAACGACAGGGTGGGACACTGAAGCTTTCTTT.

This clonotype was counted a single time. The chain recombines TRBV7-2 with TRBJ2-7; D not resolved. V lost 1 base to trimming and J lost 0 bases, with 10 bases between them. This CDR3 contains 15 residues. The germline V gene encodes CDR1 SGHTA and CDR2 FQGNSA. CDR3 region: CASSLGRYSSYEQYF. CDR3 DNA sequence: TGTGCCAGCAGCTTAGGTCGCTATAGCTCCTACGAGCAGTACTTC.

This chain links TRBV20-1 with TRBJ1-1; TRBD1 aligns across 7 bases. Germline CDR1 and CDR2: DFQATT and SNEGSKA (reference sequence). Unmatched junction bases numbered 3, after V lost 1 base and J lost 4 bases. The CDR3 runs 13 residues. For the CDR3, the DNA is TGCAGTGCTAGAGCGGGACAGATCACTGAAGCTTTCTTT. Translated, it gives CSARAGQITEAFF.

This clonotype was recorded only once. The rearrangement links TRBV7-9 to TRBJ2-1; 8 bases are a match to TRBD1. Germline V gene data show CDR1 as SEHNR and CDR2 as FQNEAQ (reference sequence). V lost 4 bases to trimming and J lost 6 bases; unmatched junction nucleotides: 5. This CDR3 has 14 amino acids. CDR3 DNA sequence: TGTGCCAGCAGCTATTCCACAGGGGGCAATGAGCAGTTCTTC. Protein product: CASSYSTGGNEQFF.

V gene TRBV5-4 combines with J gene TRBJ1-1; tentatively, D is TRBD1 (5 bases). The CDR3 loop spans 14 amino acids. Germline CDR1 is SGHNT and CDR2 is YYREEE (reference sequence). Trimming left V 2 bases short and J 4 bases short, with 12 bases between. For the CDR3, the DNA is TGTGCCAGCAGCTTTAATAGGGGTAGCACTGAAGCTTTCTTT. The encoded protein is CASSFNRGSTEAFF.

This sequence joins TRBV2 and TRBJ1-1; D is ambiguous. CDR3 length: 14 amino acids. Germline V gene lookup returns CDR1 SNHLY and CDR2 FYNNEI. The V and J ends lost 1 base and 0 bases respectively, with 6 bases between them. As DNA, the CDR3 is TGTGCCAGCAGTGAAGGTGTGGTGAACACTGAAGCTTTCTTT. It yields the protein CASSEGVVNTEAFF.